The clone carrying this TCR beta chain was seen only a few times. What was sequenced were expressed TCRB transcripts, since all of the isolated RNA had been reverse transcribed. Here immunoSEQ multiplex PCR was the method, and the copy in TCRdb shows in-frame clones only, minus some. The sample includes 900,000 or so clones, roughly 15% of them seen just once. This sample is drawn from a study of beta chain features in type 1 diabetes. The germline gives CDR1 LGHNA, CDR2 YSLEER. The CDR3 is made up of 15 amino acids. The ends lost 3 bases at V and 6 bases at J; junction bases unmatched: 7. The rearrangement uses TRBV4-3 and TRBJ2-2, with TRBD2 matching 7 bases. This clonotype originated in a young woman in good health. Sequencing was carried out using naive CD4+ T cells from blood. The CDR3 region has the DNA TGCGCCAGCAGCCACGGGGGGACGGGGGCCGGGGAGCTGTTTTTT. Residues: CASSHGGTGAGELFF.